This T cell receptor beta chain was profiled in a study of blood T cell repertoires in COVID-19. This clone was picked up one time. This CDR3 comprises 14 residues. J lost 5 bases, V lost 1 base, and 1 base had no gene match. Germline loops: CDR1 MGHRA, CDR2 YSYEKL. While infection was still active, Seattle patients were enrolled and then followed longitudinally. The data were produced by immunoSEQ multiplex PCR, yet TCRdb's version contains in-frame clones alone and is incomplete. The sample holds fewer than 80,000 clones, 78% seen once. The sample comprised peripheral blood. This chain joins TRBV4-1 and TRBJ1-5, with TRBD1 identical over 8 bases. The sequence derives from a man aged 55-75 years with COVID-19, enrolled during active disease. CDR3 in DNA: TGCGCCAGCAGCCAAGGCAGGGGGCATCAGCCCCAGCATTTT. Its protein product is CASSQGRGHQPQHF.